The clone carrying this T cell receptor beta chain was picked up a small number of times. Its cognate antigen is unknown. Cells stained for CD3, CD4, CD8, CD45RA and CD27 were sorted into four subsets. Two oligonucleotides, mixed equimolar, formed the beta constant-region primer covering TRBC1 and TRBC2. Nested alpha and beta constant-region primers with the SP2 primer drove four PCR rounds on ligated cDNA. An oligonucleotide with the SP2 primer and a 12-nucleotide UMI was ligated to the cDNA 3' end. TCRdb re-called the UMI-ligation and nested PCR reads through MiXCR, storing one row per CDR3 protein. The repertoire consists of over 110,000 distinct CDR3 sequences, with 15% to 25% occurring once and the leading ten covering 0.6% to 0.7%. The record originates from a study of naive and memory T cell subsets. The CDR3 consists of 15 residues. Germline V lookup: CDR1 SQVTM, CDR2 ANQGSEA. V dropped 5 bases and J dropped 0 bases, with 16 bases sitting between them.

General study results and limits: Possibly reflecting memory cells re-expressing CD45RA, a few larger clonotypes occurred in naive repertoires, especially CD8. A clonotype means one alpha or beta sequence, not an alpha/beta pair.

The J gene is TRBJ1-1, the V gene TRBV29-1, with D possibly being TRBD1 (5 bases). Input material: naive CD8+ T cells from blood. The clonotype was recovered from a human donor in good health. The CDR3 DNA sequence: TGCAGCGTTTCTGGGGCGCCAGGGATGAACACTGAAGCTTTCTTT. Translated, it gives CSVSGAPGMNTEAFF.